By sample share, the clone carrying this T cell receptor beta chain is medium-sized. No antigen is known for it. This sample stems from a study of STAT3 mutations in large granular lymphocyte leukemia. On the study more broadly: Roughly half of the longitudinally sequenced T-LGLL patients carried detectable canonical activating STAT3 mutations.

Findings of the study overall: Sampling intervals varied between patients and samples. Every T-LGLL patient had at least one immunodominant TCRbeta clonotype. Some patients had persisting codominant clonotypes that could mask small clones.

The CDR3 is 16 residues long. CDR1 SGHNT and CDR2 YYREEE come from the germline V gene (reference sequence). V lost 0 bases and J 6 bases, leaving 18 bases between the germline ends. TCRbeta libraries averaged around 41,000 productive templates per sample. Profiled with immunoSEQ multiplex PCR; TCRdb holds only in-frame clones, not every one. This table holds 15,000 or so clones, approximately 84% found once. This chain joins TRBV5-4 and TRBJ1-2; maybe TRBD1 (5 bases). This TCR came from a man between 50 and 59 years old with T-cell large granular lymphocyte leukemia. Some clones in this sample may be carry-over from other donors' samples. Sequenced: peripheral blood mononuclear cells. The CDR3 DNA sequence: TGTGCCAGCAGCTTGGCCTTCCTGGGGGACCTCAATGGCTACACCTTC. This codes for CASSLAFLGDLNGYTF.